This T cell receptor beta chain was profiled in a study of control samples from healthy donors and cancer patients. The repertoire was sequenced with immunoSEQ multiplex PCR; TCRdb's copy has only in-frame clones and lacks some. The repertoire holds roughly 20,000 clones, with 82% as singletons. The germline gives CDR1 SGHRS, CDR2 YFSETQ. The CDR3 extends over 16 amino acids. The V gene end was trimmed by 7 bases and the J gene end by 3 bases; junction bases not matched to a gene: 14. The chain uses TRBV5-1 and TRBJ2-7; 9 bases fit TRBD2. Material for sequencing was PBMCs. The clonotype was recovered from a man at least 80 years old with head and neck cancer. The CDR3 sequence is CASRRGAGGPYYEQYF. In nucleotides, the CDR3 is TGCGCCAGCCGGAGAGGGGCGGGAGGGCCGTACTACGAGCAGTACTTC.